The T cell receptor (beta chain) under discussion was sequenced for a study of cytomegalovirus exposure and HLA in healthy donors. PCR primers comprised 60 Vbeta and 13 Jbeta primers. Profiling relied on immunoSEQ multiplex PCR, and the TCRdb table lists in-frame clones only, not all of them. The sample totals roughly 50,000 clones. Trimming took 0 bases from V and 4 from J, leaving 7 bases between them. The CDR3 length is 14 residues. CDR1 and CDR2 (germline): SGDLS, YYNGEE. The V call is TRBV9, the J call TRBJ2-2, with D possibly being TRBD1 (6 bases). The source is a man aged 35-49 years in good health and CMV-seropositive. Sequenced: PBMCs. CDR3: CASSVGGGTGELFF. In DNA form, the CDR3 reads TGTGCCAGCAGCGTAGGAGGGGGCACCGGGGAGCTGTTTTTT.